The text below deals with one TCR beta chain. What it binds is not known. The junction differs from germline at one of its ends, possibly a read error. These data come from a study of cytomegalovirus exposure and HLA in healthy donors. For the study at large: An early release of data contained around 80 million unique TCRs, which came from HLA-typed donors. Broader study findings: Indistinguishable V segments such as TRBV6-2 and TRBV6-3 were excluded.

CDR3 length: 11 residues. The germline V gene has CDR1 SGHTA and CDR2 FQGTGA. With 60 Vbeta and 13 Jbeta primers, the PCR was carried out. Clones were sequenced by immunoSEQ multiplex PCR, and TCRdb holds only the in-frame ones, with some missing. This sample carries over 85,000 clones, around three quarters of them seen once, and the ten largest clones take around 0.63%. The sequencing sample was made of PBMCs. This clonotype was sampled from a man younger than 45 in good health and CMV-seronegative. The rearrangement links TRBV7-3 to TRBJ2-7; D not certain. The DNA for the CDR3 is TGTGCCAGCAGCTCCTCCTCCGAGCAGTACTTC. Its protein product is CASSSSSEQYF.